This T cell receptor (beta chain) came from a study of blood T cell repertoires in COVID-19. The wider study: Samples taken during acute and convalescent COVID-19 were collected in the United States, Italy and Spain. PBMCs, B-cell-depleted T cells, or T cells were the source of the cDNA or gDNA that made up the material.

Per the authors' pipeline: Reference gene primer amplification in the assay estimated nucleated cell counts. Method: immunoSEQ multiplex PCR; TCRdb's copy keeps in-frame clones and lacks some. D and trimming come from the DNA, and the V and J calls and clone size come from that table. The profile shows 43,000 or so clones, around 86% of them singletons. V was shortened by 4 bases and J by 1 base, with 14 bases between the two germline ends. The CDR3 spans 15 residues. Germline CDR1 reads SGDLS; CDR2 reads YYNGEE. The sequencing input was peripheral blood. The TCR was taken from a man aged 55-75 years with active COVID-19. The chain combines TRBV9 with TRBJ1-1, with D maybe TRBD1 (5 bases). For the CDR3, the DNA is TGTGCCAGCAGCACCAACGGGGGGAGGAACACTGAAGCTTTCTTT. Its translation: CASSTNGGRNTEAFF.